What follows is one T cell receptor (beta chain) and its context. Sequenced by immunoSEQ multiplex PCR; TCRdb stores in-frame clones only, minus some. This sample carries about 33,000 clones, roughly 87% of them seen once, and the ten largest clones take around 3.1%. As to time point: time of PML onset. Between about 16 and 56 months of natalizumab therapy passed before PML developed in these natalizumab-treated patients. The T3 samples were drawn when PML began. This sample was taken from a study of multiple sclerosis patients with progressive multifocal leukoencephalopathy. The V gene lost 3 bases and the J gene lost 3 bases, with 11 bases spanning the gap. The germline CDR1 and CDR2 sequences are LNHDA and SQIVND (reference sequence). This CDR3 comprises 14 residues.

The TCR was taken from a human donor with progressive multifocal leukoencephalopathy. Material: PBMCs, obtained from a patient treated with natalizumab. This chain connects TRBV19 to TRBJ1-1; D gene ambiguous. CDR3 in amino acids: CASSIRAGYTEAFF. The CDR3 coding sequence is TGTGCCAGTAGTATTCGGGCGGGGTACACTGAAGCTTTCTTT.